The T cell receptor beta chain described here comes from a study of regulatory T cells in long-lasting Graves disease. Study findings and constraints: Whereas new patients shared 870 or so public clonotypes, persistent patients shared more, at approximately 2,700.

Germline CDR1 and CDR2: MNHEY and SMNVEV (reference sequence). This CDR3 is 13 amino acids long. Germline trimming cut 6 bases from V and 4 bases from J; bases unmatched to any gene: 4. Arm-PCR of CDR3 regions and iRepertoire HTBI primers were used to build TCR beta libraries. TCRdb itself ran the multiplex PCR reads through MiXCR, one entry per CDR3 protein. The sample includes 620,000 or so distinct CDR3 sequences, 15% to 20% of them seen just once. This clonotype was observed at least ten times. Its antigen is currently unknown. Documented time point: newly diagnosed GD, antithyroid drugs for less than 3 months. The TCR library was made from RNA extracted from PBMCs. Blood from the periphery, nine milliliters in all, was drawn into EDTA tubes. This sample was also put to use in a study of T cells in Graves' hyperthyroidism and ophthalmopathy. That study adds: The HTBI primer set drove a first-round RT-PCR of the TCR CDR3.

This clonotype was sampled from a woman younger than 45 with Graves disease. The J gene is TRBJ1-1, the V gene TRBV27; 8 nucleotides match TRBD1. Sequenced here: peripheral blood mononuclear cells (PBMCs), sampled at new diagnosis, from a patient treated with antithyroid drugs. This CDR3 is CASRKQGGTEAFF. CDR3 DNA: TGTGCCAGCAGGAAACAGGGGGGCACTGAAGCTTTCTTT.